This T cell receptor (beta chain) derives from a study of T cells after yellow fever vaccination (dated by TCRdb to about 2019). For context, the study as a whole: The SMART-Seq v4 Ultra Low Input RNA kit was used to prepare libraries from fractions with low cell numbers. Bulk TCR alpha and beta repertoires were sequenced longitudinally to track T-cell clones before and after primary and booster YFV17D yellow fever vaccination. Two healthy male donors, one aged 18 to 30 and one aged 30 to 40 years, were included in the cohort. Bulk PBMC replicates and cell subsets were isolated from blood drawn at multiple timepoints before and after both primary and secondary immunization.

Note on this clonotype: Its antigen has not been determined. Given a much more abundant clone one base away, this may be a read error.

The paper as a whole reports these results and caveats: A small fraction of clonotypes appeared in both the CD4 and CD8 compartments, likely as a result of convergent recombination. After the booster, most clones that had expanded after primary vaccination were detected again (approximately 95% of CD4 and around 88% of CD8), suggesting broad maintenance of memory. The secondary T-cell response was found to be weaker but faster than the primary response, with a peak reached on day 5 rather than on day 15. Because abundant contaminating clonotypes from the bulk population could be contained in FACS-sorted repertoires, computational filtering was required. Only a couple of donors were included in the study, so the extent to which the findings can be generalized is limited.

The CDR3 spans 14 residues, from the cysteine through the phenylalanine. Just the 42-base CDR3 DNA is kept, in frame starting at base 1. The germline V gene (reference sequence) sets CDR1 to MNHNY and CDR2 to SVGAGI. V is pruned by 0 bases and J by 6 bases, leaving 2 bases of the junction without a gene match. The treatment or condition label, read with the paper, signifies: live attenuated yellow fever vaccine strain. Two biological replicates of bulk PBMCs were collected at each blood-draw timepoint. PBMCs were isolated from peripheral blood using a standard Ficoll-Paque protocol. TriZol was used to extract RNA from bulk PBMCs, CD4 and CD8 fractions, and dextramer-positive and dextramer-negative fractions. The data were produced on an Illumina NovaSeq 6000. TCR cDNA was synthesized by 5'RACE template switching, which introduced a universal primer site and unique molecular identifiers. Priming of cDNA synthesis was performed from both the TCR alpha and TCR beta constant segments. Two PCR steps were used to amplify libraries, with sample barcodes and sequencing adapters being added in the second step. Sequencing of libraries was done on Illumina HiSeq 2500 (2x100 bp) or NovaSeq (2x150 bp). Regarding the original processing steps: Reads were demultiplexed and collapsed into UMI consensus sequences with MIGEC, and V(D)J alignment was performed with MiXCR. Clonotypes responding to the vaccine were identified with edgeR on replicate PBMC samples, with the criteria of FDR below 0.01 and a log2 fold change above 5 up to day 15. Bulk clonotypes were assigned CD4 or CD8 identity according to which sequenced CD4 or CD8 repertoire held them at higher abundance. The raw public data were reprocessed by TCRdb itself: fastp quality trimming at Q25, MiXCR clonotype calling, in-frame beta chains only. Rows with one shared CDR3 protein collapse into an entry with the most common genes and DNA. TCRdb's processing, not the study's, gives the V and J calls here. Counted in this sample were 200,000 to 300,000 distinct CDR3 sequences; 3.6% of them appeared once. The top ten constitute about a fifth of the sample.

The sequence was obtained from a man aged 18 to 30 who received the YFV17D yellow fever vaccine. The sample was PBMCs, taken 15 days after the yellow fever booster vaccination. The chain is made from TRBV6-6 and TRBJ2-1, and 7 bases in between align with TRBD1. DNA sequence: TGTGCCAGCAGTTACTCGGGACAGTCCAATGAGCAGTTCTTC. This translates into CASSYSGQSNEQFF.